This T cell receptor beta chain was captured in a study of blood T cell repertoires in COVID-19. Study in general: Sites across the United States, Italy and Spain contributed samples from acute and convalescent COVID-19.

This clone was recorded once. Original analysis: Reference gene primer amplification in the assay estimated nucleated cell counts. TCRdb's copy holds only in-frame clones and misses some; the assay was immunoSEQ multiplex PCR. V, J and clone size derive from that table, while D and trimming were established from the DNA sequence. This sample has fewer than 65,000 clones, with 87% found just once. The V segment lost 6 bases and the J segment 2 bases; nucleotides outside the gene matches: 11. The CDR3 runs to 16 residues. CDR1 is SNHLY, CDR2 FYNNEI, per germline. The specimen sequenced was peripheral blood. J is TRBJ2-5 and V is TRBV2; 8 bases match TRBD2. The TCR sequence derives from a human donor with acute or convalescent COVID-19. The donor label of this sample is uncertain. This CDR3 reads CASSPGGRGAQETQYF. The CDR3 DNA reads TGTGCCAGCAGCCCTGGGGGGCGGGGGGCTCAAGAGACCCAGTACTTC.